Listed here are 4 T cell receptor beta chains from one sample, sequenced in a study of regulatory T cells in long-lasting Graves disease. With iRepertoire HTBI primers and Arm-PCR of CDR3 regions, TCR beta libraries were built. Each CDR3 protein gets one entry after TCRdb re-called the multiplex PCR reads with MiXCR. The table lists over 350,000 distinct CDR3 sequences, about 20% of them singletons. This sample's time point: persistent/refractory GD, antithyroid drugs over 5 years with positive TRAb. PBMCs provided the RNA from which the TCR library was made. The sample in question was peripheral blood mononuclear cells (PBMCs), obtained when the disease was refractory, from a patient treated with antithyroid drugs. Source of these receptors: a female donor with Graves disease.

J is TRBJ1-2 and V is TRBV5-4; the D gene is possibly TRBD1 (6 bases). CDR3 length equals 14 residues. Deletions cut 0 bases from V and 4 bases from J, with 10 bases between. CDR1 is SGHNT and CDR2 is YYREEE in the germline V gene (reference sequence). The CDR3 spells CASSLDQGSYGYTF. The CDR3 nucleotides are TGTGCCAGCAGCTTGGATCAGGGGTCCTATGGCTACACCTTC.

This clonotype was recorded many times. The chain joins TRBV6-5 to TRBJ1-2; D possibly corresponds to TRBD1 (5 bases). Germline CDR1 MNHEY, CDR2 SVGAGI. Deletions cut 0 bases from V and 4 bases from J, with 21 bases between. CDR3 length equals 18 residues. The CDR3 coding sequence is TGTGCCAGCAGTTACTCGATCAGTTTGGACGGACACAGCTATGGCTACACCTTC. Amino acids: CASSYSISLDGHSYGYTF.

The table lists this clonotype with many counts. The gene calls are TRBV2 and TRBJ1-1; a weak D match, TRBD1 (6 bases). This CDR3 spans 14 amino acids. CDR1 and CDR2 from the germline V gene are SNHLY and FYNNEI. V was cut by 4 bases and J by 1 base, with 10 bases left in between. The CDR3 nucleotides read TGTGCCAGCAGTGTCTGGGGGCCGAACACTGAAGCTTTCTTT. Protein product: CASSVWGPNTEAFF.

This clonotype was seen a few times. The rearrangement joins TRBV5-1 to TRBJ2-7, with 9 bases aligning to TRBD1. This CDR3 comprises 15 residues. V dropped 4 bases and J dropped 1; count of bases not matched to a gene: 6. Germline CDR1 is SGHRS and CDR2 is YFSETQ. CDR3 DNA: TGCGCCAGCAGCCTAGACAGGGGGGATTCCTACGAGCAGTACTTC. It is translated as CASSLDRGDSYEQYF.